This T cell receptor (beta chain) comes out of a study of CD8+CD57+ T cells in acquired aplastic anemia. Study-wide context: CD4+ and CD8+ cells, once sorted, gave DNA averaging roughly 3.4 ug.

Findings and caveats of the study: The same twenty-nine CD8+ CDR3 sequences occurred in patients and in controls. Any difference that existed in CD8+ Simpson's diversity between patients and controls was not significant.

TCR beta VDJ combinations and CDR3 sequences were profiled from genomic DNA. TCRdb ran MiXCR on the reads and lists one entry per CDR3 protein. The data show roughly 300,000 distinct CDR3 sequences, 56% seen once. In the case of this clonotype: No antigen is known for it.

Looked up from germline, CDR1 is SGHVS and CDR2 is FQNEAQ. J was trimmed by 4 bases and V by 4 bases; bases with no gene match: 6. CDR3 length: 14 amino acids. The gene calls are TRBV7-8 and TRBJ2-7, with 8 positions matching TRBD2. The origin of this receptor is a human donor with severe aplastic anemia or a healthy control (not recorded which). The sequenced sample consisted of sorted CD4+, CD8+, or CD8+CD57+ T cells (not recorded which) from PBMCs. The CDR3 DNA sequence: TGTGCCAGCAGCTCCCCGCGACTAGCGTACGAGCAGTACTTC. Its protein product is CASSSPRLAYEQYF.